This T cell receptor (beta chain) was sequenced in a study of cytomegalovirus exposure and HLA in healthy donors. General study results and limits: A cluster of highly shared sequence variants was likely a sequencing artifact. It was reportedly the case that the classifier diagnosed cytomegalovirus status with high specificity and sensitivity. In a later analysis, a missense DCLRE1C variant was linked to TCR beta V- and J-gene trimming.

A note on this clone: What it recognizes is unknown.

A multiplex PCR was run with 60 Vbeta primers and 13 Jbeta primers. Sequencing used immunoSEQ multiplex PCR; TCRdb keeps in-frame clones, though not all of them. Of 250,000 to 350,000 clones listed, 80% were seen once; the top ten hold about 0.28%. Germline V gene lookup returns CDR1 SGHRS and CDR2 YFSETQ. This CDR3 contains 17 residues. V dropped 5 bases and J dropped 4 bases, with 23 bases sitting between them. This TCR was recovered from a girl between 2 and 10 years old in good health and CMV-seronegative. V usage is TRBV5-1 and J usage is TRBJ2-3; D perhaps matches TRBD2 (5 bases). Sequenced: PBMCs. CDR3 DNA: TGCGCCAGCAGTGGAGGATTCCTCACCCCGAGCGCAGATACGCAGTATTTT. Its translation: CASSGGFLTPSADTQYF. Combining the CDR3 with reference TRBV5-1 and TRBJ2-3 gives the whole variable domain KAGVTQTPRYLIKTRGQQVTLSCSPISGHRSVSWYQQTPGQGLQFLFEYFSETQRNKGNFPGRFSGRQFSNSRSEMNVSTLELGDSALYLCASSGGFLTPSADTQYFGPGTRLTVL.